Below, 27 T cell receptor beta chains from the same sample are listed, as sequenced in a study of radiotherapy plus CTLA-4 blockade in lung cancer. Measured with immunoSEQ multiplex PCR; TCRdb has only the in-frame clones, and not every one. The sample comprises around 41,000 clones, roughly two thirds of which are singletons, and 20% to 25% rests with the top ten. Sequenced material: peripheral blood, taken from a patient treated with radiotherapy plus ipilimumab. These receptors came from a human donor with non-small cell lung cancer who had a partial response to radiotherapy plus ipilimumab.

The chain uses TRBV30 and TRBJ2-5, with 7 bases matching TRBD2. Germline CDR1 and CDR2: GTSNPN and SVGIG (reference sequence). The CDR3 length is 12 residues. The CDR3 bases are TGTGCTTGGGGGAGGGGCACCCAGACCCAGTACTTC. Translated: CAWGRGTQTQYF.

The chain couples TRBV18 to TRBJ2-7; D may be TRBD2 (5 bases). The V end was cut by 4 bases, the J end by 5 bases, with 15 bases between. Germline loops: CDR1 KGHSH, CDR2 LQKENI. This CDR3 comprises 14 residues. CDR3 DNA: TGTGCCAGCTCACTCGTCGGGGTGGAGGACGAGCAGTACTTC. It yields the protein CASSLVGVEDEQYF.

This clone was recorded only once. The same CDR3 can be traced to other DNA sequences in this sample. CDR3 residues: CASSLGQGNGYTF. The CDR3 DNA reads TGTGCCAGCAGCTTGGGACAGGGAAATGGCTACACCTTC. The rearrangement uses TRBV7-9 and TRBJ1-2, with 9 bases identical to TRBD1. This CDR3 has 13 amino acids. Germline CDR1 and CDR2: SEHNR and FQNEAQ (reference sequence). V shed 3 bases, J shed 6 bases, and the junction held 2 bases outside the gene matches.

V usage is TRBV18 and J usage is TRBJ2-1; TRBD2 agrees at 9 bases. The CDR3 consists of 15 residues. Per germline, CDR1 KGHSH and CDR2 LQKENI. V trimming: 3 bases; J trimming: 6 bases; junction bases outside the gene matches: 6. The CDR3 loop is CASSPRGLAVNEQFF. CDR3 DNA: TGTGCCAGCTCACCTCGGGGACTAGCCGTCAATGAGCAGTTCTTC.

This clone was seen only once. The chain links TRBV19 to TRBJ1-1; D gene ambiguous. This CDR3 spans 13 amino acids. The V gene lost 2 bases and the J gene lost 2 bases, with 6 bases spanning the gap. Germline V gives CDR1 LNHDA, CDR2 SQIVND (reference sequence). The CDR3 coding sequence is TGTGCCAGTAGTATACCTACTAACACTGAAGCTTTCTTT. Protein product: CASSIPTNTEAFF.

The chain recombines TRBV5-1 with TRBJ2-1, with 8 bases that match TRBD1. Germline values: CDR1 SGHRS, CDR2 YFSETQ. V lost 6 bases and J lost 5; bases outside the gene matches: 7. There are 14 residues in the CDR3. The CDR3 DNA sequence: TGCGCCAGCACGACAGGGGAGCGCAACAATGAGCAGTTCTTC. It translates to CASTTGERNNEQFF.

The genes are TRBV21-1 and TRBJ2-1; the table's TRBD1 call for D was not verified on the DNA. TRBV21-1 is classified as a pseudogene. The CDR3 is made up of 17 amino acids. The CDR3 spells CASSKEPQGLTYNEQFF. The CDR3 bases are TGTGCCAGCAGCAAAGAGCCCCAGGGTTTAACCTACAATGAGCAGTTCTTC.

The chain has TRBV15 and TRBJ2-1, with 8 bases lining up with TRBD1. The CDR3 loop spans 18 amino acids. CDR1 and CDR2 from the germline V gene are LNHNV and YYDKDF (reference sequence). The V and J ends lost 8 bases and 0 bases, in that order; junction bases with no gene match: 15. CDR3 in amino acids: CATSFGQGTPSSYNEQFF. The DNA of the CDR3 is TGTGCCACCTCATTCGGACAGGGAACCCCGAGCTCCTACAATGAGCAGTTCTTC.

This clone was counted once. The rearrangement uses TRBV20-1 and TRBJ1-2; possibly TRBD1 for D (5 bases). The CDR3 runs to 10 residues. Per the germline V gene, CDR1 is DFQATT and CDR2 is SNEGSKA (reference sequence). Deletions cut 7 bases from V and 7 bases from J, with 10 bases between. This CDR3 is CSVGGSGYTF. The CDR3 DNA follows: TGCAGTGTGGGGGGTTCTGGCTACACCTTC.

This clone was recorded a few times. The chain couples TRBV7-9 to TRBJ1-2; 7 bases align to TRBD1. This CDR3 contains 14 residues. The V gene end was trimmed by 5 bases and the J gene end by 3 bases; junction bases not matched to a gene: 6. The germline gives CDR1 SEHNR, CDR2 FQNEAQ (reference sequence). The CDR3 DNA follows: TGTGCCAGCAGCCCCGGGACAGTTTACTATGGCTACACCTTC. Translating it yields CASSPGTVYYGYTF.

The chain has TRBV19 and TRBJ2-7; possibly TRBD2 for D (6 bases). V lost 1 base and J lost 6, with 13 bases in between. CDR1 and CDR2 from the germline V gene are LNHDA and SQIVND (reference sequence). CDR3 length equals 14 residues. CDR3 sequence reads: CASSIVHYSGEQYF. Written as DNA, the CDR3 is TGTGCCAGTAGTATAGTCCATTATAGCGGCGAGCAGTACTTC.

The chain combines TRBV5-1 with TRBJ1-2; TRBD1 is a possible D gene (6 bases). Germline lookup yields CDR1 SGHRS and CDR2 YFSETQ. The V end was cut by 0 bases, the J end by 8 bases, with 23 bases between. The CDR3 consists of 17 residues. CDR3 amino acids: CASSLDGPVGGWGGYTF. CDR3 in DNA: TGCGCCAGCAGCTTGGACGGTCCAGTAGGGGGTTGGGGAGGCTACACCTTC.

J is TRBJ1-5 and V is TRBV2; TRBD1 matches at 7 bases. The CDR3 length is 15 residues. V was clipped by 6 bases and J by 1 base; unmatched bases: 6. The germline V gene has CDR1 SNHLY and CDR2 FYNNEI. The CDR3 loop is CASRGGQVSNQPQHF. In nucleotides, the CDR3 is TGTGCCAGCAGAGGTGGACAGGTGAGCAATCAGCCCCAGCATTTT. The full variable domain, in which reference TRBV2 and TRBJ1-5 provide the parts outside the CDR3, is EPEVTQTPSHQVTQMGQEVILRCVPISNHLYFYWYRQILGQKVEFLVSFYNNEISEKSEIFDDQFSVERPDGSNFTLKIRSTKLEDSAMYFCASRGGQVSNQPQHFGDGTRLSIL.

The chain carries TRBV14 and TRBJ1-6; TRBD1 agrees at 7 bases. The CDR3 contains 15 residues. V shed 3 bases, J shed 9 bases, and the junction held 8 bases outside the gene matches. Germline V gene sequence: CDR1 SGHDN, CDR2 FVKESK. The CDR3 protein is CASSHRQGRGSPLHF. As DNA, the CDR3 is TGTGCCAGCAGCCACCGACAGGGCAGAGGTTCACCCCTCCACTTT.

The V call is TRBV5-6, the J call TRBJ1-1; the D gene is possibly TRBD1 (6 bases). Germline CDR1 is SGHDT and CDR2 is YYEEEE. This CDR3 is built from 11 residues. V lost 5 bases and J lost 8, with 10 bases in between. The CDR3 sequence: CASSQGPEAFF. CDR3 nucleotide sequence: TGTGCCAGCAGTCAGGGGCCCGAAGCTTTCTTT.

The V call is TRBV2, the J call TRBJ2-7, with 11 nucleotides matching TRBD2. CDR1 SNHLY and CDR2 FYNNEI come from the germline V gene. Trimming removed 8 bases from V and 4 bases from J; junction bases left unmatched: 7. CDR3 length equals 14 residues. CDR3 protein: CASLSGTSGYEQYF. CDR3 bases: TGTGCCAGCCTCAGTGGGACTAGCGGATACGAGCAGTACTTC.

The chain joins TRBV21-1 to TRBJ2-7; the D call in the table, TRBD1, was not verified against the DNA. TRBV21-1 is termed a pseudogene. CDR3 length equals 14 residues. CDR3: CASTISTGTYEQYF. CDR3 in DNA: TGTGCCAGCACCATCTCGACAGGGACCTACGAGCAGTACTTC.

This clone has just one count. For the CDR3, the DNA is TGTGCCAGCAGCTTGGATGGCTCCCACCAGTTCTTC. Protein product: CASSLDGSHQFF. This sequence joins TRBV5-4 and TRBJ2-1; no firm D call. V gave up 0 bases and J gave up 13 bases, with 11 bases separating them. Germline V gene lookup returns CDR1 SGHNT and CDR2 YYREEE (reference sequence). The CDR3 spans 12 residues.

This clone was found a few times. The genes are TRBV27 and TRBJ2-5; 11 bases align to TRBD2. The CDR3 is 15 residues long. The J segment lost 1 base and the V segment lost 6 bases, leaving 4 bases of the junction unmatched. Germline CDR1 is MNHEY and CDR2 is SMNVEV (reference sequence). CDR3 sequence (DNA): TGTGCCAGCAGACCGGGACTAGCGGTCCAAGAGACCCAGTACTTC. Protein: CASRPGLAVQETQYF.

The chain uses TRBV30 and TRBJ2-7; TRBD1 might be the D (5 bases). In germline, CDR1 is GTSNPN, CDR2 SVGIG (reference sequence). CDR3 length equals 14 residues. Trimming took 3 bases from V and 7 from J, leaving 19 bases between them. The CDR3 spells CAWSPRSRVREQYF. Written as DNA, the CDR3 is TGTGCCTGGAGCCCCCGGAGCAGGGTTCGGGAGCAGTACTTC.

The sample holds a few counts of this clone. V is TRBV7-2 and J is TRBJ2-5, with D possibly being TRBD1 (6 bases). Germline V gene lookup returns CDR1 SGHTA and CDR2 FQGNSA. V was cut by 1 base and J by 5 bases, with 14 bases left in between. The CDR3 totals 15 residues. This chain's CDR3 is CASSLEVRGLETQYF. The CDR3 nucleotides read TGTGCCAGCAGCTTAGAAGTCAGGGGCCTTGAGACCCAGTACTTC.

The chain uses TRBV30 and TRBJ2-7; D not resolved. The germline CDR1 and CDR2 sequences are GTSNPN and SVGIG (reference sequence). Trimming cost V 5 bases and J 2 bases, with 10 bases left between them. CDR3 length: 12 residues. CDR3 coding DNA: TGTGCCTGGCAGTTTAACCCCTACGAGCAGTACTTC. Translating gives CAWQFNPYEQYF.

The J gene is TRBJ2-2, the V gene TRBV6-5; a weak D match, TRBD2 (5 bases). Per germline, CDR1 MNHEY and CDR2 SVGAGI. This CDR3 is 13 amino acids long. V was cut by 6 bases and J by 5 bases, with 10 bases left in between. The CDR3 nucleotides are TGTGCCAGCAGCCTCGAGCGGACCGGGGAGCTGTTTTTT. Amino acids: CASSLERTGELFF.

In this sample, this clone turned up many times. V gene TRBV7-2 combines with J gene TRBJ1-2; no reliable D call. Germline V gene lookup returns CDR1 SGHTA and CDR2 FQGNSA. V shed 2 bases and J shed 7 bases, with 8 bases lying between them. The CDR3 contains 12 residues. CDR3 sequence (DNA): TGTGCCAGCAGCTTATTCGGGAGTGGCTACACCTTC. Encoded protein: CASSLFGSGYTF.

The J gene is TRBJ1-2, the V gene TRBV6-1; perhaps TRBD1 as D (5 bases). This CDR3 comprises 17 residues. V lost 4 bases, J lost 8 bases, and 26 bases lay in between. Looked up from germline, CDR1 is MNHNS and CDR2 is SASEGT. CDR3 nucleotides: TGTGCCAGCAGTGGACCATACTACAGGTGGGGCTCCTACGGCTACACCTTC. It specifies CASSGPYYRWGSYGYTF.

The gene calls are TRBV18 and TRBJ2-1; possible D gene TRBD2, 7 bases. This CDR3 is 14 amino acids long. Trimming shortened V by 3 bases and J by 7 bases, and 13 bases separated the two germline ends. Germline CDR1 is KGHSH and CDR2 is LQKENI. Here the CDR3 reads CASSPGGRYNEQFF. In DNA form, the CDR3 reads TGTGCCAGCTCACCCGGGGGGCGTTATAATGAGCAGTTCTTC.

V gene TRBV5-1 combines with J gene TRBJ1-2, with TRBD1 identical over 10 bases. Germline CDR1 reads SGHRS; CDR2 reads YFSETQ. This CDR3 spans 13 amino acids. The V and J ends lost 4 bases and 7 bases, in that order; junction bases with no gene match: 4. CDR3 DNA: TGCGCCAGCAGCCCAGGGACAGGGGTTGGCTACACCTTC. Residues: CASSPGTGVGYTF.